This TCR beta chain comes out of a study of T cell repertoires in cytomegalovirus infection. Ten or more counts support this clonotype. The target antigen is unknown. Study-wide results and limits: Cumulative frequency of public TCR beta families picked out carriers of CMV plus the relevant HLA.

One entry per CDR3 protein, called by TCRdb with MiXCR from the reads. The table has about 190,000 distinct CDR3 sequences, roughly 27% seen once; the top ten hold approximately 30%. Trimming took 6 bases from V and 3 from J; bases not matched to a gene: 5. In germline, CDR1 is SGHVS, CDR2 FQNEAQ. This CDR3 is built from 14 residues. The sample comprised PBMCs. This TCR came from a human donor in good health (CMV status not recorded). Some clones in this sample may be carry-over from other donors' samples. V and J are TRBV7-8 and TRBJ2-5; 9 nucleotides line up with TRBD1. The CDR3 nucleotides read TGTGCCAGCAGGCAACGGACAGGGGAAGAGACCCAGTACTTC. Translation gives CASRQRTGEETQYF.